One T cell receptor beta chain is described in this entry. What antigen it recognizes has not been identified. Base qualities are not at hand, and no much larger clone is one base apart. The sample belongs to a study of memory CD4+ T cells and cytomegalovirus serostatus (dated by TCRdb to between 2017 and 2020). Notes on the research overall: The cohort included approximately 35 healthy adults from Belgium, of whom 9 were CMV seropositive and roughly 25 were CMV seronegative. To replicate a published TCR-based CMV serostatus classifier, the study sequenced CD4+ memory TCRbeta repertoires from a Belgian cohort whose cytomegalovirus serostatus was known. Beyond this particular receptor, the publication reports: For CMV serostatus prediction, a median bootstrapped AUC of approximately 0.95 was reached with the original framework, and a median bootstrapped AUC of 0.91 was reached with a US-trained random forest. Results were interpreted as suggesting that the CMV-associated TCR signature is largely present in the CD4+ memory repertoire. Only CD4+CD45RO+ memory cells were sequenced, in contrast to the original study, which included naive and memory CD4+ and CD8+ populations. On the Belgian cohort, the classifier based on the original framework reached a median bootstrapped AUC of approximately 0.94, with a 95% CI of 0.76-1.00. Among the 160 or so previously reported CMV-associated TCRbeta sequences, 67 showed up in the CD4+ memory repertoires, with each one found in between one and five individuals.

Genomic DNA was extracted from sorted cells with the Quick-DNA Microprep Kit. Amplification of TCRbeta DNA was done with the immunoSEQ hsTCRbeta kit, following the protocol from the manufacturer. An Illumina MiSeq instrument was used to sequence the TCRbeta libraries. On the study's bioinformatics: Following removal of out-of-frame sequences, about 2,200,000 distinct TCRbeta sequences were retained, with an average of roughly 70,000 per individual. Each individual was scored by the count of about 150 previously reported CMV-associated TCRbeta sequences and the total productive distinct TCRbeta count. A beta-binomial model was reimplemented in Python, and random forests from scikit-learn, run with default parameters, were trained on data from the US cohort. On the Belgian cohort, classifier performance was reported as the median AUC, along with percentile confidence intervals, across 10,000 bootstrap iterations. TCRdb holds this immuneACCESS table with in-frame rearrangements only. Some clones are missing; in checked studies, unresolved V genes explain under half, and the rest has no known cause. That table supplies the V and J calls and clone size; D and trimming were determined from the DNA. For this sample the table gives about 57,000 clones, of which less than 80% were detected only once. More than 0.75% of the sample is held by the ten biggest clonotypes.

V and J lose 3 bases and 4 bases, and a span of 15 bases separates them. The germline V gene provides CDR1 MGHDK and CDR2 SYGVNS. Counted from cysteine to phenylalanine, this CDR3 has 15 amino acids. Left in the record is the CDR3 DNA by itself, 45 bases read in frame from the first base. A FACSAria II was used to sort memory CD4+ T cells, defined as single viable CD3+CD4+CD8-CD45RO+ cells. To determine CMV serostatus, a Roche Elecsys assay was used that detects serum IgG against CMV pp150, pp28, p38 and p52. Once the samples were thawed, total CD4+ T cells were enriched through positive selection using CD4 magnetic microbeads. The samples came from a different study that was designed specifically to examine the CD4+ T cell memory repertoire. Peripheral blood mononuclear cells were isolated and cryopreserved following standard operating procedures; serum was stored at -80 °C. CD3-PerCP (BW264/56), CD4-APC (RPA-T4), CD45RO-PE (UCHT1) and CD8-Pacific Orange (3B5) antibodies were used for staining, and non-viable cells were excluded with Sytox blue.

Sequencing was done on a sample of memory CD4+ T cells from blood. The receptor comes from an adult in good health and CMV-seronegative. Recombination linked TRBV25-1 to TRBJ1-2; the D gene is possibly TRBD1, with 5 bases matching. CDR3 reads: CASSDSLGRPYGYTF. At the DNA level, the sequence is TGTGCCAGCAGTGATTCGTTGGGACGGCCCTATGGCTACACCTTC.